This is a list of T cell receptor beta chains from one sample in a study of CD8 T cells in ankylosing spondylitis. One entry per CDR3 protein results from TCRdb running MiXCR on the 5' RACE reads. The sample lists tens of thousands of distinct CDR3 sequences, less than 6.5% occurring once. Sequences were obtained from blood, either unsorted or a sorted T cell fraction (not recorded which). The source of these receptors is a female donor with ankylosing spondylitis or in good health (not recorded which). CDR3s include the opening cysteine and the closing phenylalanine or tryptophan. The order of the fields is clone size, V gene, J gene, D gene, CDR3 DNA, CDR3 protein. A D gene is named only where the DNA matches it firmly. Part of the rows lack a size; the others show once, few, many or a class for expanded clones.

>many|TRBV9|TRBJ2-2|NA
TGTGCCAGCAGCCTTACCCTTACTGCCGGGGAGCTGTTTTTT
CASSLTLTAGELFF
>medium-sized|TRBV9|TRBJ1-5|TRBD1
TGTGCCAGCAGCGGACAGGGGGCGGGCAATCAGCCCCAGCATTTT
CASSGQGAGNQPQHF
>many|TRBV9|TRBJ2-2|NA
TGTGCCAGCAGCGTAGGTGGAGGCGGATCGAACACCGGGGAGCTGTTTTTT
CASSVGGGGSNTGELFF
>medium-sized|TRBV9|TRBJ1-2|NA
TGTGCCAGCAGCGTAGCTCGGGACAACTATGGCTACACCTTC
CASSVARDNYGYTF
>many|TRBV9|TRBJ2-5|TRBD1
TGTGCCAGCAGCTCGGGACAGCAAGAGACCCAGTACTTC
CASSSGQQETQYF
>NA|TRBV9|TRBJ1-2|NA
TGTGCCAGCAGCCCATTGGACCGACTGCTCTATGGCTACACCTTC
CASSPLDRLLYGYTF
>many|TRBV9|TRBJ2-1|NA
TGTGCCAGCAGCCCCCGCGGAGACGGGTCCTACAATGAGCAGTTCTTC
CASSPRGDGSYNEQFF
>many|TRBV9|TRBJ2-3|TRBD2
TGTGCCAGCAGCGCGACTAGCGGGAGGGCCACAGATACGCAGTATTTT
CASSATSGRATDTQYF
>many|TRBV9|TRBJ2-1|TRBD2
TGTGCCAGCAGCGTAGGGGGGAGGGGACCTTCCTACAATGAGCAGTTCTTC
CASSVGGRGPSYNEQFF
>NA|TRBV9|TRBJ2-5|TRBD1
TGTGCCAGCAGCGTAGATGTAGGGGGCGGTGAGACCCAGTACTTC
CASSVDVGGGETQYF
>many|TRBV9|TRBJ2-1|TRBD2
TGTGCCAGCAGCGTATTTAGCGGGAGGGCGCAGTTCTTC
CASSVFSGRAQFF
>many|TRBV9|TRBJ2-6|TRBD1
TGTGCCAGCAGCGAGGGACAGGGGGGCGGGGCCAACGTCCTGACTTTC
CASSEGQGGGANVLTF
>medium-sized|TRBV9|TRBJ1-2|NA
TGTGCCAGCAGCGTAGACAGATCTAACTATGGCTACACCTTC
CASSVDRSNYGYTF
>many|TRBV9|TRBJ1-5|NA
TGTGCCAGCAGCCGAGACAGGAACCAGAATCAGCCCCAGCATTTT
CASSRDRNQNQPQHF
>many|TRBV21-1|TRBJ2-5|NA
TGTGCCAGCAGCAAAGCTCAAGGGGACCAGTACTTC
CASSKAQGDQYF
>many|TRBV9|TRBJ2-3|TRBD2
TGTGCCAGCAGCCCAAACCACGGACTAGCGGGAGTCGCGCAGTATTTT
CASSPNHGLAGVAQYF
>few|TRBV9|TRBJ1-2|NA
TGTGCCAGCAGCGTAGAGACGACCGTGAGTGGCTACACCTTC
CASSVETTVSGYTF
>medium-sized|TRBV9|TRBJ2-7|NA
TGTGCCAGCAGCGTAGCGCCAGAAAGGGAGCAGTACTTC
CASSVAPEREQYF
>few|TRBV9|TRBJ2-3|NA
TGTGCCAGCAGCGTAGTACAGGGGGGGCCCACAGATACGCAGTATTTT
CASSVVQGGPTDTQYF
>many|TRBV9|TRBJ1-1|TRBD1
TGTGCCAGCAGCGTCGCAGGGGGCCCTGGCACTGAAGCTTTCTTT
CASSVAGGPGTEAFF
>NA|TRBV9|TRBJ1-4|TRBD1
TGTGCCAGCAGCGTCCAGGGGGCCATTAATGAAAAACTGTTTTTT
CASSVQGAINEKLFF
>many|TRBV9|TRBJ2-6|TRBD1
TGTGCCAGCAGCGTACCCGCCCGGGACAGGGGGTCCTTACTCTCTGGGGCCAACGTCCTGACTTTC
CASSVPARDRGSLLSGANVLTF
>medium-sized|TRBV9|TRBJ2-1|NA
TGTGCCAGCAGCGTAGGTGGAGGGACGGGTTCCTACAATGAGCAGTTCTTC
CASSVGGGTGSYNEQFF
>many|TRBV9|TRBJ1-3|NA
TGTGCCAGCAGCGTAGAAGCGGACGTCGGAAACACCATATATTTT
CASSVEADVGNTIYF
>many|TRBV15|TRBJ2-5|TRBD1
TGTGCCACCAGCAGGGCCGACAGGGGGCGAGTGGAGACCCAGTACTTC
CATSRADRGRVETQYF
>NA|TRBV9|TRBJ1-1|TRBD1
TGTGCCAGCAGCGCCATCGGACAGGTTGTTTCTGAAGCTTTCTTT
CASSAIGQVVSEAFF
>many|TRBV9|TRBJ2-5|TRBD1
TGTGCCAGCAGCGTGGCGACAGGGGTATTTCAGACCCAGTACTTC
CASSVATGVFQTQYF
>many|TRBV9|TRBJ2-2|TRBD1
TGTGCCAGCAGCGATTCCGACAGGGTGAACACCGGGGAGCTGTTTTTT
CASSDSDRVNTGELFF
>few|TRBV9|TRBJ2-1|TRBD2
TGTGCCAGCAGCGTAGGGCAGGGACTAGCAACCTACAATGAGCAGTTCTTC
CASSVGQGLATYNEQFF
>many|TRBV9|TRBJ2-2|NA
TGTGCCAGCAGCGTCGGGACGCCGAACACCGGGGAGCTGTTTTTT
CASSVGTPNTGELFF
>many|TRBV9|TRBJ2-5|TRBD1
TGTGCCAGCAGCGGAGGACAGGGGGGGGGTCAAGAGACCCAGTACTTC
CASSGGQGGGQETQYF
>many|TRBV9|TRBJ2-2|NA
TGTGCCAGCAGCGTAGATAGGGAAAAAGGCGGGGAGCTGTTTTTT
CASSVDREKGGELFF
>many|TRBV9|TRBJ1-2|NA
TGTGCCAGCAGCGTAGGAGAAGGCCCCTATGGCTACACCTTC
CASSVGEGPYGYTF
>medium-sized|TRBV9|TRBJ1-1|NA
TGTGCCAGCAGCGTAGACTTGAACACTGAAGCTTTCTTT
CASSVDLNTEAFF
>many|TRBV9|TRBJ1-4|TRBD1
TGTGCCAGCAGCCCCCACCCGGGACAGGGTGGCGAAAAACTGTTTTTT
CASSPHPGQGGEKLFF
>many|TRBV9|TRBJ2-5|TRBD2
TGTGCCAGCAGCGTAGACGACGGGCTAGCGGGGTCCCAGTACTTC
CASSVDDGLAGSQYF
>NA|TRBV9|TRBJ2-7|NA
TGTGCCAGCAGCGTGGGTGGGGCGGACGAGCAGTACTTC
CASSVGGADEQYF
>many|TRBV9|TRBJ1-2|NA
TGTGCCAGCAGCGTACTACCGGTGGCGCAGGATGGCTACACCTTC
CASSVLPVAQDGYTF